The 26 T cell receptor beta chains below come from one sample, sequenced in a study of blood T cell repertoires in COVID-19. Generated by immunoSEQ multiplex PCR, the TCRdb table keeps only in-frame clones and is missing some. The table records some 93,000 clones, about 88% of them present only once. Sample: peripheral blood. The receptors here all came from an elderly woman with acute or convalescent COVID-19.

J is TRBJ2-2 and V is TRBV2; D may be TRBD1 (6 bases). The ends were cut back, 8 bases at V and 4 bases at J, with 11 bases in the middle. The length of the CDR3 is 13 residues. In germline, CDR1 is SNHLY, CDR2 FYNNEI. CDR3 coding DNA: TGTGCCAGCTGGTACAGGGTCACCGGGGAGCTGTTTTTT. Its translation is CASWYRVTGELFF.

The chain has TRBV19 and TRBJ1-1; the D gene is possibly TRBD1 (5 bases). This CDR3 comprises 14 residues. V was cut by 2 bases and J by 2 bases, with 9 bases left in between. Germline CDR1 and CDR2: LNHDA and SQIVND (reference sequence). CDR3: CASSIRGFNTEAFF. In DNA form, the CDR3 reads TGTGCCAGTAGTATAAGGGGATTCAACACTGAAGCTTTCTTT.

This sequence joins TRBV28 and TRBJ2-7, with D maybe TRBD1 (6 bases). The V end lost 10 bases, the J end lost 0 bases, and 13 bases lay between the germline ends. Germline loops: CDR1 MDHEN, CDR2 SYDVKM. The CDR3 is 13 residues long. CDR3: CAIRTASSYEQYF. For the CDR3, the DNA is TGTGCCATACGGACAGCTAGCTCCTACGAGCAGTACTTC.

The chain recombines TRBV10-2 with TRBJ1-5; TRBD1 matches 8 bases. The V segment lost 4 bases and the J segment 1 base; nucleotides outside the gene matches: 9. Germline CDR1 and CDR2: WSHSY and SAAADI. This CDR3 is 17 amino acids long. CDR3 loop: CASSGRQGAQSNQPQHF. CDR3 coding DNA: TGCGCCAGCAGTGGACGGCAGGGGGCGCAAAGCAATCAGCCCCAGCATTTT.

The chain recombines TRBV20-1 with TRBJ2-2; TRBD2 matches 11 bases. CDR1 and CDR2 from the germline V gene are DFQATT and SNEGSKA (reference sequence). The CDR3 length is 14 residues. The junction had 1 base not matched to a gene; V was cut back by 3 bases and J by 4 bases. CDR3 nucleotide sequence: TGCAGTGCTAGTACTAGCGGGGGCACCGGGGAGCTGTTTTTT. Translating it yields CSASTSGGTGELFF.

This clone was recorded a few times. V and J are TRBV12-5 and TRBJ2-2; 15 nucleotides agree with TRBD2. The length of the CDR3 is 18 residues. The germline CDR1 and CDR2 sequences are LGHNT and FRNRAP. J was trimmed by 6 bases and V by 5 bases; bases with no gene match: 10. CDR3: CASGAGLAGGVRSGELFF. Written as DNA, the CDR3 is TGTGCTAGTGGTGCGGGACTAGCGGGGGGCGTTCGGTCCGGGGAGCTGTTTTTT.

The chain recombines TRBV24-1 with TRBJ2-7, with a weak D call TRBD1 (5 bases). Trimming stripped 9 bases from V and 4 bases from J, with 9 bases between. Looked up from germline, CDR1 is KGHDR and CDR2 is SFDVKD. The CDR3 extends over 11 amino acids. The CDR3 here is CATSRGYEQYF. CDR3 sequence (DNA): TGTGCCACCTCTAGGGGTTACGAGCAGTACTTC.

J is TRBJ2-5 and V is TRBV6-5; D remains ambiguous. The germline V and J ends were trimmed by 6 bases and 7 bases, with 9 bases remaining between them. The CDR3 consists of 11 residues. CDR1 MNHEY and CDR2 SVGAGI come from the germline V gene. The CDR3 region is CASRRSGTQYF. CDR3 DNA sequence: TGTGCCAGCAGACGCTCGGGGACCCAGTACTTC.

The chain employs TRBV3-1 (or the pseudogene TRBV3-2) and TRBJ1-1; 12 bases fit TRBD1. The CDR3 runs 14 residues. J gave up 10 bases and V 4 bases, and 7 bases lay outside the gene matches. Germline V gene data show CDR1 as LGHDT and CDR2 as YNNKEL (reference sequence). The chain's CDR3 is CASSPRDRGRVAFF. DNA for the CDR3: TGTGCCAGCAGCCCCCGGGACAGGGGGCGAGTAGCTTTCTTT.

V gene TRBV28 combines with J gene TRBJ1-3; D ambiguous. Looked up from germline, CDR1 is MDHEN and CDR2 is SYDVKM. The CDR3 totals 13 residues. The germline V and J ends were trimmed by 3 bases and 2 bases, with 5 bases remaining between them. CDR3 in amino acids: CASSFEAGNTIYF. The CDR3 coding sequence is TGTGCCAGCAGTTTTGAGGCTGGAAACACCATATATTTT.

This clone was seen ten or more times. In DNA, the CDR3 is TGTGCCAGCTTCCAGACAGGGGCGGTGAACACTGAAGCTTTCTTT. Residues: CASFQTGAVNTEAFF. The chain employs TRBV5-5 and TRBJ1-1, with TRBD1 identical over 8 bases. The CDR3 is 15 residues long. The V gene end was trimmed by 7 bases and the J gene end by 0 bases; junction bases not matched to a gene: 8. Germline V gene data show CDR1 as SGHKS and CDR2 as YYEKEE (reference sequence).

The V gene is TRBV9, the J gene TRBJ2-2, with 13 bases matching TRBD2. This CDR3 has 16 amino acids. V lost 3 bases and J lost 4; bases outside the gene matches: 3. In germline, CDR1 is SGDLS, CDR2 YYNGEE. The CDR3 sequence: CASSAGLAGPTGELFF. The CDR3 DNA follows: TGTGCCAGCAGCGCGGGACTAGCGGGGCCCACCGGGGAGCTGTTTTTT.

The rearrangement links TRBV19 to TRBJ1-1; TRBD1 matches at 7 bases. V shed 6 bases and J 10 bases; nucleotides not matched to a gene: 11. The CDR3 runs 13 residues. CDR1 and CDR2 (germline): LNHDA, SQIVND (reference sequence). This CDR3 reads CASSPRDSAIAFF. The CDR3 DNA reads as TGTGCCAGTAGCCCCCGGGACAGCGCTATAGCTTTCTTT.

The rearrangement joins TRBV19 to TRBJ1-6, with D perhaps TRBD1 (5 bases). This CDR3 has 13 residues. Germline V gives CDR1 LNHDA, CDR2 SQIVND (reference sequence). The germline V and J ends were trimmed by 11 bases and 7 bases, with 15 bases remaining between them. The CDR3 coding sequence is TGTGCCGCTCGACGGGGGGAGAATTCACCCCTCCACTTT. This codes for CAARRGENSPLHF.

This clone was detected only a few times. The chain couples TRBV19 to TRBJ2-7; 14 bases are a match to TRBD2. Per the germline V gene, CDR1 is LNHDA and CDR2 is SQIVND (reference sequence). V trimming: 2 bases; J trimming: 4 bases; junction bases outside the gene matches: 4. CDR3 length: 16 residues. The CDR3 sequence is CASSIRLAGGQYEQYF. CDR3 nucleotides: TGTGCCAGTAGTATAAGACTAGCGGGGGGGCAGTACGAGCAGTACTTC.

V is TRBV11-2 and J is TRBJ2-7; D is unresolved. CDR1 is SGHAT, CDR2 FQNNGV, per germline. The CDR3 loop spans 13 amino acids. The V end lost 6 bases, the J end lost 2 bases, and 11 bases lay between the germline ends. The CDR3 sequence is CASRPGSTYEQYF. In nucleotides, the CDR3 is TGTGCCAGCAGACCCGGGTCGACCTACGAGCAGTACTTC.

The chain is built from TRBV10-3 and TRBJ1-1, with D perhaps matching TRBD1 (6 bases). CDR1 and CDR2 (germline): ENHRY, SYGVKD. CDR3 length: 15 residues. V lost 6 bases to trimming and J lost 1 base, with 15 bases between them. CDR3 nucleotide sequence: TGTGCCATCAGGGGGTCAGGGGCCTCGAACACTGAAGCTTTCTTT. Its protein product is CAIRGSGASNTEAFF.

V and J are TRBV6-5 and TRBJ1-5; D is ambiguous. V lost 6 bases and J 0 bases, leaving 9 bases between the germline ends. Germline V gives CDR1 MNHEY, CDR2 SVGAGI. This CDR3 contains 14 residues. CDR3 region: CASSYQYSNQPQHF. The CDR3 DNA reads as TGTGCCAGCAGCTATCAATATAGCAATCAGCCCCAGCATTTT.

The chain employs TRBV6-1 and TRBJ1-5; D is uncertain. Germline-derived CDR1 and CDR2 are MNHNS and SASEGT. V lost 1 base to trimming and J lost 2 bases, with 9 bases between them. This CDR3 has 15 amino acids. The CDR3 bases are TGTGCCAGCAGTGAAGGCAGAGCGGGCAATCAGCCCCAGCATTTT. Protein product: CASSEGRAGNQPQHF.

This chain joins TRBV18 and TRBJ1-1; no firm D call. Germline V lookup: CDR1 KGHSH, CDR2 LQKENI. Deletions cut 0 bases from V and 5 bases from J, with 10 bases between. The CDR3 spans 14 residues. Here the CDR3 reads CASSPPGGRTEAFF. Written as DNA, the CDR3 is TGTGCCAGCTCACCACCGGGAGGACGAACTGAAGCTTTCTTT.

The rearrangement joins TRBV27 to TRBJ1-5; D is unclear. The germline V gene has CDR1 MNHEY and CDR2 SMNVEV (reference sequence). Trimming took 4 bases from V and 3 from J, leaving 10 bases between them. The length of the CDR3 is 14 residues. CDR3 residues: CASSSRGPNQPQHF. The CDR3 coding sequence is TGTGCCAGCAGTTCCCGGGGTCCCAATCAGCCCCAGCATTTT.

The CDR3 bases are TGTGCCAGCAGCTTGACTACGACCGTGGGTGGGTACAATGAGCAGTTCTTC. Translating gives CASSLTTTVGGYNEQFF. The chain combines TRBV5-5 with TRBJ2-1; D unclear. The CDR3 extends over 17 amino acids. The V gene's germline CDR1 is SGHKS and CDR2 YYEKEE (reference sequence). Trimming shortened V by 1 base and J by 4 bases, and 18 bases separated the two germline ends.

This clone has just a few counts. V is TRBV5-1 and J is TRBJ1-4, with D uncertain. The CDR3 extends over 13 amino acids. Germline V lookup: CDR1 SGHRS, CDR2 YFSETQ. The germline V and J ends were trimmed by 2 bases and 12 bases, with 14 bases remaining between them. CDR3 in amino acids: CASSFGSGAELFF. Here the CDR3 DNA reads TGCGCCAGCAGCTTTGGATCGGGAGCGGAACTGTTTTTT.

The V and J genes are TRBV25-1 and TRBJ1-1; D is unclear. CDR1 is MGHDK and CDR2 is SYGVNS in the germline V gene. Trimming shortened V by 3 bases and J by 4 bases, and 15 bases separated the two germline ends. CDR3 length equals 15 residues. Here the CDR3 DNA reads TGTGCCAGCAGTGATGGACTCACGAGAGGCACTGAAGCTTTCTTT. It yields the protein CASSDGLTRGTEAFF.

This clone was detected only once. The CDR3: CASSIGIGTANTEAFF. The CDR3 DNA follows: TGTGCCAGTAGTATAGGGATAGGGACAGCGAACACTGAAGCTTTCTTT. The J gene is TRBJ1-1, the V gene TRBV19; 7 bases fit TRBD1. Germline assignment: CDR1 LNHDA and CDR2 SQIVND (reference sequence). The CDR3 runs to 16 residues. V gave up 1 base and J gave up 1 base; unmatched junction bases: 6.

The J gene is TRBJ1-4, the V gene TRBV28, with D perhaps matching TRBD1 (6 bases). The V end was cut by 6 bases, the J end by 4 bases, with 15 bases between. Germline V lookup: CDR1 MDHEN, CDR2 SYDVKM. The CDR3 sequence is 15 residues long. The CDR3 is CASSLAGGLNEKLFF. The CDR3 coding sequence is TGTGCCAGCAGCCTGGCGGGGGGCCTTAATGAAAAACTGTTTTTT.